These T cell receptor beta chains were read from a single sample in a study of shared clonotypes between healthy human individuals. TCRdb's copy holds only in-frame clones and misses some; the assay was immunoSEQ multiplex PCR. Seen here are about 1 million clones, about three quarters observed once, and the top ten hold approximately 1.3%. Sequencing used memory CD4+ T cells sorted from blood. These receptors all stem from a young man in good health. The CDR3 runs from the conserved cysteine through the conserved F or W. Each record gives: CDR3 DNA, CDR3 protein, clone size, J gene, V gene, D gene. D genes are given only for firm matches. Some rows mark clone size as missing; the rest say once, few, many or name a class of expanded clone.

CDR3nt: TGTGCCTGGGATCCGGGACTCCTCACAGATACGCAGTATTTT
CDR3aa: CAWDPGLLTDTQYF
abundance: many
j_gene: TRBJ2-3
v_gene: TRBV30
d_gene: -

CDR3nt: TGCGCCAGCAGTCCTGGACAGGGGGTTGGGACCCAGTACTTC
CDR3aa: CASSPGQGVGTQYF
abundance: -
j_gene: TRBJ2-5
v_gene: TRBV5-1
d_gene: TRBD1

CDR3nt: TGTGCCACCAGCGACCAACAGGGGGGCCTCGGAGAGACCCAGTACTTC
CDR3aa: CATSDQQGGLGETQYF
abundance: -
j_gene: TRBJ2-5
v_gene: TRBV15
d_gene: TRBD1

CDR3nt: TGTGCCAGCAGCGTAGAGGTCGGTGGGACAGGGGGAGAGACCCAGTACTTC
CDR3aa: CASSVEVGGTGGETQYF
abundance: -
j_gene: TRBJ2-5
v_gene: TRBV9
d_gene: TRBD1

CDR3nt: TGTGCCGCACCACAGGGAACCGGGGAGCTGTTTTTT
CDR3aa: CAAPQGTGELFF
abundance: -
j_gene: TRBJ2-2
v_gene: TRBV7-9
d_gene: -

CDR3nt: TGCAGTGCGGTTGACTTGGAGACCCAGTACTTC
CDR3aa: CSAVDLETQYF
abundance: -
j_gene: TRBJ2-5
v_gene: TRBV20-1
d_gene: -

CDR3nt: TGTGCCAGCAGTTTCGGGACAGGGGGCTCCACCTATAATTCACCCCTCCACTTT
CDR3aa: CASSFGTGGSTYNSPLHF
abundance: once
j_gene: TRBJ1-6
v_gene: TRBV28
d_gene: TRBD1

CDR3nt: TGTGCCAGCAGCCAAGTGCTAGCGGGGGCCACCGGGGAGCTGTTTTTT
CDR3aa: CASSQVLAGATGELFF
abundance: -
j_gene: TRBJ2-2
v_gene: TRBV14
d_gene: TRBD2

CDR3nt: TGTGCCAGCAGCCTGACGGGATTCAATGAAAAACTGTTTTTT
CDR3aa: CASSLTGFNEKLFF
abundance: -
j_gene: TRBJ1-4
v_gene: TRBV11-2
d_gene: -

CDR3nt: TGTGCCAGCAGTCACTCCGGACAGACCCAAGAGACCCAGTACTTC
CDR3aa: CASSHSGQTQETQYF
abundance: -
j_gene: TRBJ2-5
v_gene: TRBV6-6
d_gene: -

CDR3nt: TGTGCCAGCAGTTTATCCGGGACAGGGGGCTTAGAGACCCAGTACTTC
CDR3aa: CASSLSGTGGLETQYF
abundance: -
j_gene: TRBJ2-5
v_gene: TRBV27
d_gene: TRBD1

CDR3nt: TGTGCCAGCAGTGAAGAGGGACGGATCTCCTATAATTCACCCCTCCACTTT
CDR3aa: CASSEEGRISYNSPLHF
abundance: -
j_gene: TRBJ1-6
v_gene: TRBV6-1
d_gene: -

CDR3nt: TGTGCCAGCTCACCTGGACTAGCGGGAGACACCGGGGAGCTGTTTTTT
CDR3aa: CASSPGLAGDTGELFF
abundance: -
j_gene: TRBJ2-2
v_gene: TRBV18
d_gene: TRBD2

CDR3nt: TGCGCCAGCAGCCCGGCCGGAGCGGGACAGCAAGAGACCCAGTACTTC
CDR3aa: CASSPAGAGQQETQYF
abundance: -
j_gene: TRBJ2-5
v_gene: TRBV4-3
d_gene: -

CDR3nt: TGCGCCAGCAGCCAAGGTTGGGGAATGGACACTGAAGCTTTCTTT
CDR3aa: CASSQGWGMDTEAFF
abundance: -
j_gene: TRBJ1-1
v_gene: TRBV4-3
d_gene: -

CDR3nt: TGTGCCTGGAGTGTACGGACCGAGGGGCTGTTTTTT
CDR3aa: CAWSVRTEGLFF
abundance: -
j_gene: TRBJ1-4
v_gene: TRBV30
d_gene: -

CDR3nt: TGTGCCATCAGTGAGTCCGGCGAGAGCAATCAGCCCCAGCATTTT
CDR3aa: CAISESGESNQPQHF
abundance: -
j_gene: TRBJ1-5
v_gene: TRBV10-3
d_gene: -

CDR3nt: TGTGCCACCAGCAGAGATTTGCCGAACACCGGGGAGCTGTTTTTT
CDR3aa: CATSRDLPNTGELFF
abundance: -
j_gene: TRBJ2-2
v_gene: TRBV15
d_gene: -

CDR3nt: TGTGCCAGCAGCAGACTAGCGCAGAGCTCCTACGAGCAGTACTTC
CDR3aa: CASSRLAQSSYEQYF
abundance: -
j_gene: TRBJ2-7
v_gene: TRBV7-2
d_gene: TRBD2

CDR3nt: TGTGCCAGCAGCTTAGATGTGGGGTTCGCTGAAGCTTTCTTT
CDR3aa: CASSLDVGFAEAFF
abundance: once
j_gene: TRBJ1-1
v_gene: TRBV7-6
d_gene: -

CDR3nt: TGTGCCAGCAGTGAGGTACCGGGTGGGGTCCAGCCCCAGCATTTT
CDR3aa: CASSEVPGGVQPQHF
abundance: -
j_gene: TRBJ1-5
v_gene: TRBV6-1
d_gene: -

CDR3nt: TGTGCCAGCAGCGTAGCCCCGACAAGCCTTAATGAAAAACTGTTTTTT
CDR3aa: CASSVAPTSLNEKLFF
abundance: -
j_gene: TRBJ1-4
v_gene: TRBV9
d_gene: -

CDR3nt: TGTGCCAGCAGCTCCCACCAGCGGGAAGAGACCCAGTACTTC
CDR3aa: CASSSHQREETQYF
abundance: few
j_gene: TRBJ2-5
v_gene: TRBV7-6
d_gene: -

CDR3nt: TGCAGCGTTGAGGGCGACTTGCGCAATGAGCAGTTCTTC
CDR3aa: CSVEGDLRNEQFF
abundance: -
j_gene: TRBJ2-1
v_gene: TRBV29-1
d_gene: -

CDR3nt: TGTGCCAGCTCACCACCTATGGGGAACGAGCAGTACTTC
CDR3aa: CASSPPMGNEQYF
abundance: few
j_gene: TRBJ2-7
v_gene: TRBV18
d_gene: -

CDR3nt: TGTGCCAGTACTCGACTTCAAAAGGGCGGGGAGCTGTTTTTT
CDR3aa: CASTRLQKGGELFF
abundance: -
j_gene: TRBJ2-2
v_gene: TRBV19
d_gene: -

CDR3nt: TGTGCCAGCAGTGAATCAGCAGGGTACGAGACCCAGTACTTC
CDR3aa: CASSESAGYETQYF
abundance: -
j_gene: TRBJ2-5
v_gene: TRBV25-1
d_gene: -

CDR3nt: TGTGCCAGCACACCTAGCGGCAACACCGGGGAGCTGTTTTTT
CDR3aa: CASTPSGNTGELFF
abundance: once
j_gene: TRBJ2-2
v_gene: TRBV6-5
d_gene: TRBD2

CDR3nt: TGCGCCAGCAGCTTGGTTGGCGGTGGAAGCAATCAGCCCCAGCATTTT
CDR3aa: CASSLVGGGSNQPQHF
abundance: -
j_gene: TRBJ1-5
v_gene: TRBV5-1
d_gene: -

CDR3nt: TGTGCCAGCAGTGATGGGACAGGGGGCAACCGAGTCCAAGAGACCCAGTACTTC
CDR3aa: CASSDGTGGNRVQETQYF
abundance: -
j_gene: TRBJ2-5
v_gene: TRBV2
d_gene: TRBD1